The next 22 T cell receptor beta chains were all read from a single sample in a study of shared clonotypes between healthy human individuals. Method: immunoSEQ multiplex PCR; TCRdb's copy keeps in-frame clones and lacks some. The repertoire has millions of clones, around nine tenths of them found once; the top ten carry 0.11% to 0.15%. The sequenced sample was naive CD4+ T cells sorted from blood. Subset: CD45RA+ positively selected. All receptors come from a man younger than 35 in good health.

The J gene is TRBJ2-3, the V gene TRBV9; D is unresolved. Trimming removed 4 bases from V and 6 bases from J, with 9 bases in between. The germline gives CDR1 SGDLS, CDR2 YYNGEE. This CDR3 comprises 12 residues. This chain's CDR3 is CASSLSLDTQYF. DNA for the CDR3: TGTGCCAGCAGCCTCTCCTTGGATACGCAGTATTTT.

This sequence joins TRBV2 and TRBJ2-1; 15 bases fit TRBD2. CDR1 is SNHLY, CDR2 FYNNEI, per germline. V trimming: 6 bases; J trimming: 1 base; junction bases outside the gene matches: 4. This CDR3 comprises 17 residues. The CDR3: CASSDGTSGGSYNEQFF. DNA for the CDR3: TGTGCCAGCAGCGACGGGACTAGCGGGGGGTCCTACAATGAGCAGTTCTTC.

The rearrangement joins TRBV6-1 to TRBJ2-5; D perhaps matches TRBD1 (6 bases). Germline CDR1 reads MNHNS; CDR2 reads SASEGT. CDR3 length equals 13 residues. Trimming took off 7 bases at V and 3 bases at J, with 12 bases between the two ends. CDR3 DNA sequence: TGTGCCAGCAATTCAGGGGTCGAAGAGACCCAGTACTTC. This translates into CASNSGVEETQYF.

This clone was seen only once. This chain links TRBV28 with TRBJ2-7, with D uncertain. CDR1 and CDR2 from the germline V gene are MDHEN and SYDVKM. The CDR3 is made up of 14 amino acids. V was trimmed by 0 bases and J by 6 bases, leaving 12 bases between them. The CDR3 reads CASSLWAGMGEQYF. CDR3 nucleotides: TGTGCCAGCAGTTTATGGGCAGGTATGGGCGAGCAGTACTTC.

The V call is TRBV25-1, the J call TRBJ1-6; a possible D gene is TRBD1 (6 bases). The V end was cut by 3 bases, the J end by 4 bases, with 7 bases between. CDR1 is MGHDK and CDR2 is SYGVNS in the germline V gene. This CDR3 contains 14 residues. This CDR3 is CASSETGYNSPLHF. The CDR3 DNA is TGTGCCAGCAGTGAGACAGGATATAATTCACCCCTCCACTTT. Full variable domain (outside the CDR3, taken from reference TRBV25-1 and TRBJ1-6): EADIYQTPRYLVIGTGKKITLECSQTMGHDKMYWYQQDPGMELHLIHYSYGVNSTEKGDLSSESTVSRIRTEHFPLTLESARPSHTSQYLCASSETGYNSPLHFGNGTRLTVT.

The chain has TRBV7-8 and TRBJ2-1, with TRBD2 identical over 9 bases. With V trimmed by 5 bases and J by 4 bases, 12 bases remained unmatched. Germline assignment: CDR1 SGHVS and CDR2 FQNEAQ. The CDR3 contains 17 residues. Here the CDR3 reads CASSAAGAREGYNEQFF. The CDR3 coding sequence is TGTGCCAGCAGCGCCGCGGGGGCGCGGGAGGGTTACAATGAGCAGTTCTTC.

The chain carries TRBV5-1 and TRBJ2-5; D gene unclear. Trimming left V 1 base short and J 5 bases short, with 9 bases between. The germline V gene has CDR1 SGHRS and CDR2 YFSETQ. The CDR3 is 13 residues long. CDR3 bases: TGCGCCAGCAGCTTGTTACCATCGGAGACCCAGTACTTC. Translating it yields CASSLLPSETQYF.

The chain recombines TRBV30 with TRBJ2-5, with TRBD2 identical over 8 bases. The DNA end favors TRBJ2-7, so the J call may be wrong. Germline V CDR1 and CDR2: GTSNPN, SVGIG (reference sequence). The length of the CDR3 is 15 residues. The CDR3 DNA is TGTGCCTGGAGAGAGCCGGGACTAGGGGGGTACGAGCAGTACTTC. Amino acids: CAWREPGLGGYEQYF.

The rearrangement joins TRBV6-5 to TRBJ2-1; D possibly matches TRBD1 or TRBD2 (5 bases each). This CDR3 contains 13 residues. Germline V CDR1 and CDR2: MNHEY, SVGAGI. Trimming left V 6 bases short and J 8 bases short, with 14 bases between. The DNA for the CDR3 is TGTGCCAGCAGACTGGGACGTTTCGATGAGCAGTTCTTC. It yields the protein CASRLGRFDEQFF.

The chain recombines TRBV7-2 with TRBJ2-1; 8 bases map to TRBD2. This CDR3 is built from 15 residues. With V trimmed by 1 base and J by 7 bases, 6 bases remained unmatched. Germline V lookup: CDR1 SGHTA, CDR2 FQGNSA. CDR3 residues: CASSLEAGEYNEQFF. The CDR3 bases are TGTGCCAGCAGCTTAGAAGCGGGAGAGTATAATGAGCAGTTCTTC.

The chain employs TRBV10-1 and TRBJ2-3; D is uncertain. Deletions cut 2 bases from V and 2 bases from J, with 5 bases between. CDR1 and CDR2 (germline): WNHNN, SYGVQD (reference sequence). The CDR3 covers 13 residues. CDR3 in DNA: TGCGCCAGCAGTGAGGGACCCACAGATACGCAGTATTTT. It codes for CASSEGPTDTQYF.

The chain joins TRBV10-2 to TRBJ1-4, with D possibly being TRBD1 (6 bases). CDR1 WSHSY and CDR2 SAAADI come from the germline V gene. The CDR3 is 14 residues long. V was trimmed by 5 bases and J by 8 bases, leaving 15 bases between them. The CDR3 DNA sequence: TGCGCCAGCAGTTCAGGGGAAGCAGGGGAAAAACTGTTTTTT. It is translated as CASSSGEAGEKLFF.

Comment on this clone: Other DNA sequences in the same sample also yield this CDR3. The chain recombines TRBV7-2 with TRBJ1-1; no firm D call. CDR3 length: 12 amino acids. V lost 3 bases and J 0 bases, leaving 2 bases between the germline ends. The germline V gene has CDR1 SGHTA and CDR2 FQGNSA. Here the CDR3 DNA reads TGTGCCAGCAGCTTCCTGAACACTGAAGCTTTCTTT. Translation gives CASSFLNTEAFF.

The chain carries TRBV7-8 and TRBJ2-7; 8 nucleotides match TRBD2. The germline V gene has CDR1 SGHVS and CDR2 FQNEAQ. CDR3 size: 14 residues. The V and J ends lost 8 bases and 4 bases, in that order; junction bases with no gene match: 10. The CDR3 protein is CASASGSLTYEQYF. The DNA of the CDR3 is TGTGCCAGCGCTAGCGGGTCCCTAACTTACGAGCAGTACTTC.

A single count supports this clone. The junction differs from germline at one of its ends, possibly a read error. The chain recombines TRBV6-1 with TRBJ2-2; 10 positions agree with TRBD1. Per the germline V gene, CDR1 is MNHNS and CDR2 is SASEGT. The length of the CDR3 is 14 residues. CDR3 bases: TGTGCCAGCAGCACGGGACAGGGGTCCGGAGAGCTGTTTTTT. Residues: CASSTGQGSGELFF.

This rearrangement joins TRBV6-1 to TRBJ1-5; D is undetermined. The CDR3 spans 13 residues. The germline V and J ends were trimmed by 7 bases and 8 bases, with 15 bases remaining between them. Germline V gene data show CDR1 as MNHNS and CDR2 as SASEGT. CDR3 DNA sequence: TGTGCCAGCACCCAAGTGGTGCGGGAGCCCCAGCATTTT. Its translation is CASTQVVREPQHF.

This clone has just a few counts. The chain employs TRBV6-6 and TRBJ1-4; a possible D gene is TRBD1 (5 bases). From germline, CDR1 is MNHNY and CDR2 SVGAGI (reference sequence). This CDR3 is built from 12 residues. V was shortened by 11 bases and J by 7 bases, with 14 bases between the two germline ends. CDR3 loop: CAARTGTEKLFF. The CDR3 DNA reads TGTGCCGCCCGAACTGGGACTGAAAAACTGTTTTTT.

This CDR3 is CATSRGRAGMGNTEAFF. CDR3 DNA sequence: TGTGCCACCAGCAGAGGTAGAGCAGGGATGGGGAACACTGAAGCTTTCTTT. The chain has TRBV15 and TRBJ1-1; D might be TRBD1 (5 bases). Germline-derived CDR1 and CDR2 are LNHNV and YYDKDF (reference sequence). With 1 base removed from V and 1 base from J, the gap between germline ends came to 16 bases. This CDR3 is built from 17 residues.

The chain couples TRBV19 to TRBJ2-4; D is unresolved. The CDR3 length is 15 residues. Germline lookup yields CDR1 LNHDA and CDR2 SQIVND (reference sequence). V was shortened by 4 bases and J by 0 bases, with 10 bases between the two germline ends. The CDR3 spells CASSTPGEAKNIQYF. CDR3 nucleotide sequence: TGTGCCAGTAGTACCCCAGGCGAAGCCAAAAACATTCAGTACTTC.

This clone was detected only once. The V call is TRBV6-5, the J call TRBJ1-3; possible D gene TRBD1, 6 bases. The CDR3 has 16 amino acids. CDR1 and CDR2 from the germline V gene are MNHEY and SVGAGI. The germline V and J ends were trimmed by 0 bases and 2 bases, with 11 bases remaining between them. DNA of the CDR3: TGTGCCAGCAGTTACTCAGGGGGGGAAACTGGAAACACCATATATTTT. Translation gives CASSYSGGETGNTIYF.

About this clone itself: Other DNA sequences in this sample translate to the same CDR3. The chain is built from TRBV5-1 and TRBJ2-1, with a tentative D call TRBD2 (5 bases). Looked up from germline, CDR1 is SGHRS and CDR2 is YFSETQ. The ends were cut back, 0 bases at V and 4 bases at J, with 5 bases in the middle. The CDR3 spans 13 residues. The CDR3 is CASSLGGYNEQFF. The CDR3 DNA reads TGCGCCAGCAGCTTGGGAGGGTACAATGAGCAGTTCTTC.

Concerning this clone: In the same sample, other DNA sequences code for this CDR3. V gene TRBV5-1 combines with J gene TRBJ1-1; D is possibly TRBD1 (5 bases). Trimming took 0 bases from V and 2 from J, leaving 8 bases between them. The CDR3 sequence is 14 residues long. CDR1 and CDR2 from the germline V gene are SGHRS and YFSETQ. The CDR3 region is CASSLEGTNTEAFF. For the CDR3, the DNA is TGCGCCAGCAGCTTGGAAGGGACCAACACTGAAGCTTTCTTT.